These 17 T cell receptor beta chains were all obtained from the same sample, sequenced in a study of Graves' ophthalmopathy and Graves' hyperthyroidism. TCR beta CDR3 regions were amplified from RNA transcripts. The first round was an RT-PCR with HTBI primers, and the second round was a multiplex PCR. TCRdb used MiXCR to reprocess the multiplex PCR reads, holding one entry per CDR3 protein. The top ten clones hold around 4% of a sample with 450,000 to 600,000 distinct CDR3 sequences, roughly 40% of them seen once. Sequenced: peripheral blood or thyroid tissue (not recorded which). The source of these receptors is an adult man with Graves' hyperthyroidism.

This clonotype has ten or more counts. The V call is TRBV7-9, the J call TRBJ2-7, with 8 nucleotides matching TRBD1. After removal of 5 bases from V and 6 bases from J, the junction contained 12 bases not matched to a gene. Germline lookup yields CDR1 SEHNR and CDR2 FQNEAQ (reference sequence). The CDR3 spans 15 residues. The CDR3 DNA reads TGTGCCAGCAGCCCCGACAGGGGAATCCCTTTCGAGCAGTACTTC. Protein product: CASSPDRGIPFEQYF. The entire variable domain, with the rest obtained from reference TRBV7-9 and TRBJ2-7, is as follows: DTGVSQNPRHKITKRGQNVTFRCDPISEHNRLYWYRQTLGQGPEFLTYFQNEAQLEKSRLLSDRFSAERPKGSFSTLEIQRTEQGDSAMYLCASSPDRGIPFEQYFGPGTRLTVT.

This clonotype was observed a few times. This rearrangement joins TRBV3-1 to TRBJ2-2; D is unclear. This CDR3 contains 14 residues. The V gene's germline CDR1 is LGHDT and CDR2 YNNKEL (reference sequence). Trimming removed 5 bases at V and 5 bases at J, with 12 bases between. This CDR3 is CASSIRKETGELFF. The CDR3 DNA sequence: TGTGCCAGCAGCATCCGAAAGGAGACCGGGGAGCTGTTTTTT.

Only a few counts were recorded for this clonotype. This chain uses TRBV7-2 with TRBJ2-3; the D gene is possibly TRBD1 (5 bases). V lost 1 base and J 11 bases, leaving 16 bases between the germline ends. In germline, CDR1 is SGHTA, CDR2 FQGNSA. The CDR3 extends over 14 amino acids. CDR3 loop: CASSLGRLDNEQYF. In nucleotides, the CDR3 is TGTGCCAGCAGCTTAGGGCGGTTGGACAATGAGCAGTATTTT.

The chain recombines TRBV10-3 with TRBJ1-6; 11 positions agree with TRBD1. This CDR3 region has 18 residues. V lost 0 bases and J lost 8; bases outside the gene matches: 9. Per the germline V gene, CDR1 is ENHRY and CDR2 is SYGVKD. The CDR3 coding sequence is TGTGCCATCAGTGAGTCATATCGGACAGGGGGCCTCTATTCACCCCTCCACTTT. This translates into CAISESYRTGGLYSPLHF.

The chain carries TRBV29-1 and TRBJ1-1, with D tentatively TRBD1 (6 bases). Germline V CDR1 and CDR2: SQVTM, ANQGSEA. V gave up 8 bases and J gave up 4 bases, with 17 bases separating them. The length of the CDR3 is 13 residues. CDR3: CSSSGVGGTEAFF. The CDR3 DNA reads TGCAGCAGTTCAGGGGTCGGGGGCACTGAAGCTTTCTTT.

The gene calls are TRBV20-1 and TRBJ1-1, with 8 bases matching TRBD1. Germline V CDR1 and CDR2: DFQATT, SNEGSKA (reference sequence). V gave up 3 bases and J gave up 5 bases; unmatched junction bases: 14. There are 16 residues in the CDR3. The CDR3 loop reads CSASRGAGTGRTEAFF. The CDR3 nucleotides are TGCAGTGCTAGTCGAGGGGCGGGGACAGGTCGGACTGAAGCTTTCTTT.

The chain couples TRBV29-1 to TRBJ2-5; D uncertain. From germline, CDR1 is SQVTM and CDR2 ANQGSEA. CDR3 length: 11 residues. Trimming removed 5 bases at V and 5 bases at J, with 9 bases between. The CDR3 region is CSVTLEETQYF. Here the CDR3 DNA reads TGCAGCGTTACCCTGGAGGAGACCCAGTACTTC.

CDR3 loop: CASSAGGTNSPLHF. The CDR3 DNA sequence: TGCGCCAGCAGTGCAGGGGGAACCAATTCACCCCTCCACTTT. V gene TRBV10-2 combines with J gene TRBJ1-6, with 7 positions matching TRBD1. The CDR3 consists of 14 residues. V was clipped by 4 bases and J by 7 bases; unmatched bases: 4. Germline assignment: CDR1 WSHSY and CDR2 SAAADI.

This clonotype has at least ten counts. CDR3 protein: CASSIDPGETQYF. CDR3 in DNA: TGTGCCAGTAGTATAGATCCGGGAGAGACCCAGTACTTC. This rearrangement joins TRBV19 to TRBJ2-5; D gene ambiguous. The CDR3 covers 13 residues. V was cut by 0 bases and J by 4 bases, with 6 bases left in between. Germline V gives CDR1 LNHDA, CDR2 SQIVND (reference sequence).

V usage is TRBV6-5 and J usage is TRBJ1-5; D not resolved. Looked up from germline, CDR1 is MNHEY and CDR2 is SVGAGI. The CDR3 is made up of 15 amino acids. Trimming removed 0 bases from V and 5 bases from J, with 11 bases in between. CDR3 residues: CASSYSNTEDQPQHF. In DNA, the CDR3 is TGTGCCAGCAGTTACTCGAATACGGAGGATCAGCCCCAGCATTTT.

Regarding this clonotype: This sequence may be a read error, since a much larger clone differs from it by one base. The chain links TRBV7-9 to TRBJ1-1; D is possibly TRBD1 (6 bases). V was cut by 0 bases and J by 5 bases, with 13 bases left in between. In germline, CDR1 is SEHNR, CDR2 FQNEAQ (reference sequence). This CDR3 is built from 15 residues. The CDR3: CASSLAGGQGTEAFF. The CDR3 nucleotides are TGTGCCAGCAGCTTAGCAGGGGGGCAGGGGACTGAAGCTTTCTTT.

This clonotype was seen many times. The chain employs TRBV7-2 and TRBJ2-5, with a possible D match to TRBD2 (7 bases). From germline, CDR1 is SGHTA and CDR2 FQGNSA. There are 14 residues in the CDR3. The germline V and J ends were trimmed by 5 bases and 5 bases, with 15 bases remaining between them. CDR3 protein: CASSVGGLEETQYF. The CDR3 bases are TGTGCCAGCAGCGTGGGGGGGCTGGAGGAGACCCAGTACTTC.

The chain uses TRBV29-1 and TRBJ2-7; TRBD2 matches 12 bases. CDR3 length equals 16 residues. Per germline, CDR1 SQVTM and CDR2 ANQGSEA. V lost 8 bases to trimming and J lost 1 base; unmatched junction nucleotides: 12. The CDR3 is CSLGLAGGSTSYEQYF. The CDR3 DNA sequence: TGCAGCTTAGGGCTAGCGGGAGGGTCTACTTCCTACGAGCAGTACTTC.

The chain joins TRBV20-1 to TRBJ2-5; D possibly corresponds to TRBD2 (6 bases). V was cut by 6 bases and J by 5 bases, with 34 bases left in between. Germline V gives CDR1 DFQATT, CDR2 SNEGSKA (reference sequence). This CDR3 contains 19 residues. The DNA for the CDR3 is TGCAGTGCGAACCCCGGGACGACGGGAGTATGGGTCCCGGGGGAGACCCAGTACTTC. Its protein is CSANPGTTGVWVPGETQYF.

This chain uses TRBV29-1 with TRBJ2-2; TRBD1 or TRBD2 may be the D gene (5 bases each). Per the germline V gene, CDR1 is SQVTM and CDR2 is ANQGSEA. The V end was cut by 3 bases, the J end by 1 base, with 9 bases between. CDR3 length: 14 amino acids. The CDR3 loop is CSVDSGLNTGELFF. In DNA form, the CDR3 reads TGCAGCGTTGATTCGGGGCTGAACACCGGGGAGCTGTTTTTT.

The J gene is TRBJ1-5, the V gene TRBV5-6, with D perhaps TRBD1 (5 bases). The CDR3 runs to 16 residues. V was pared by 2 bases and J by 0 bases, with 12 bases between. CDR1 and CDR2 from the germline V gene are SGHDT and YYEEEE. The chain's CDR3 is CASSLKTDFSNQPQHF. CDR3 DNA sequence: TGTGCCAGCAGCTTAAAGACAGACTTTAGCAATCAGCCCCAGCATTTT.

This clonotype was observed many times. The chain couples TRBV24-1 to TRBJ1-2, with TRBD1 as a possible D gene (5 bases). The CDR3 extends over 15 amino acids. CDR1 and CDR2 from the germline V gene are KGHDR and SFDVKD. V was cut by 4 bases and J by 4 bases, with 15 bases left in between. For the CDR3, the DNA is TGTGCCACCAGTGAGGAAAAGGGGACCATCTATGGCTACACCTTC. As protein: CATSEEKGTIYGYTF.